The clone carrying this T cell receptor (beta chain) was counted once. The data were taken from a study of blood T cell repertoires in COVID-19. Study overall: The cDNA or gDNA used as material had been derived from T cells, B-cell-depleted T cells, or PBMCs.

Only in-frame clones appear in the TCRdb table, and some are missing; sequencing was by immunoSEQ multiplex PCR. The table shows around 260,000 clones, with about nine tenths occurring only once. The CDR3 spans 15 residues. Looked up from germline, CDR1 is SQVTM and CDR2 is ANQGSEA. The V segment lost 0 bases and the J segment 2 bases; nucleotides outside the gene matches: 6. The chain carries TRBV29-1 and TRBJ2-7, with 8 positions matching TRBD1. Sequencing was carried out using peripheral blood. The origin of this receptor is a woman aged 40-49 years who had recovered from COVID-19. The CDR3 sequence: CSVEDEGQATYEQYF. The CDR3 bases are TGCAGCGTTGAAGATGAGGGACAGGCGACCTACGAGCAGTACTTC.